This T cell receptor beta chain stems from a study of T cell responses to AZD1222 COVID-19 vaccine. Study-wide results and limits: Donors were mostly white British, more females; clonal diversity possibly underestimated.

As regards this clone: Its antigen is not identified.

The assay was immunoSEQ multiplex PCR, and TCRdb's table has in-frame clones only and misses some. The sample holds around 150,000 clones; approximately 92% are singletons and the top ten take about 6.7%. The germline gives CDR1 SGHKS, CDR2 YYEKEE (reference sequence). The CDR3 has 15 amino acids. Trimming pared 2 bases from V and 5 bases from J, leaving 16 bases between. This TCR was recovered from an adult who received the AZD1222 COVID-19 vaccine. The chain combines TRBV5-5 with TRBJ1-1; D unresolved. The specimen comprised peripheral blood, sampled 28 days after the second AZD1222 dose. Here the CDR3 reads CASSFSPQGGTEAFF. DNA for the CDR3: TGTGCCAGCAGCTTTAGCCCACAAGGAGGAACTGAAGCTTTCTTT.